Following are 18 T cell receptor beta chains from one sample sequenced in a study of T cells expressing NK-cell markers. TCRdb reprocessed the 5' RACE reads and keeps a single row for each CDR3 protein, giving no DNA. Its table records 350,000 to 450,000 distinct CDR3 sequences. Sequenced material: blood T cells: a sorted CD56 or NKG2C T cell subset, CD4+ or CD8+ T cells, or bulk PBMC T cells (not recorded which). These receptors all come from a man between 18 and 69 years old in good health.

The chain is built from TRBV5-1 and TRBJ1-1; TCRdb gives TRBD1 as the D gene, but with no DNA this cannot be confirmed. CDR1 is SGHRS, CDR2 YFSETQ, per germline. CDR3 size: 16 residues. This CDR3 is CASSLGSLSPNTEAFF.

This sequence joins TRBV11-3 and TRBJ2-1; TCRdb returns TRBD2, unconfirmable since there is no DNA. There are 16 residues in the CDR3. Germline V CDR1 and CDR2: SGHNT, YENEEA. This chain's CDR3 is CASSLGAGGPYNEQFF.

The chain couples TRBV25-1 to TRBJ2-3; TCRdb picks TRBD1, but there is no DNA to check that call. The CDR3 covers 15 residues. Germline CDR1 is MGHDK and CDR2 is SYGVNS. CDR3 residues: CASSADRGRTDTQYF.

The chain links TRBV5-4 to TRBJ2-1; without DNA, the TCRdb call of TRBD2 cannot be checked. Germline-derived CDR1 and CDR2 are SGHNT and YYREEE (reference sequence). The CDR3 extends over 17 amino acids. CDR3 protein: CASSLVLLAGPYNEQFF.

The genes are TRBV7-3 and TRBJ2-5; the TRBD1 assignment by TCRdb is unverifiable without DNA. CDR1 and CDR2 from the germline V gene are SGHTA and FQGTGA. CDR3 length equals 14 residues. CDR3 protein: CASSPDRGAETQYF.

The chain links TRBV7-9 to TRBJ1-6; TCRdb's D call of TRBD1 is untestable without DNA. Germline CDR1 is SEHNR and CDR2 is FQNEAQ (reference sequence). The CDR3 has 12 amino acids. CDR3 sequence reads: CASRDRDSPLHF.

This chain joins TRBV4-2 and TRBJ2-3; without DNA, the TCRdb call of TRBD1 cannot be checked. Germline V lookup: CDR1 LGHNA, CDR2 YNFKEQ. This CDR3 comprises 15 residues. CDR3 protein: CASSRTGTSTDTQYF.

The chain joins TRBV5-1 to TRBJ2-3; TCRdb picks TRBD2, but there is no DNA to check that call. Looked up from germline, CDR1 is SGHRS and CDR2 is YFSETQ. This CDR3 region has 17 residues. The CDR3 reads CASSPGLAGGGTDTQYF.

The V and J genes are TRBV7-2 and TRBJ2-2; checking the TCRdb D call of TRBD1 is not possible without DNA. The CDR3 has 16 residues. Germline V CDR1 and CDR2: SGHTA, FQGNSA. The CDR3 spells CASSLGGIWRTGELFF.

The V call is TRBV7-9, the J call TRBJ2-3; TCRdb indicates TRBD2, and absent DNA this call remains unverified. The CDR3 totals 11 residues. Germline V gives CDR1 SEHNR, CDR2 FQNEAQ (reference sequence). CDR3 sequence: CASSGETLQYF. The full variable domain, rest sourced from reference TRBV7-9 and TRBJ2-3, is DTGVSQNPRHKITKRGQNVTFRCDPISEHNRLYWYRQTLGQGPEFLTYFQNEAQLEKSRLLSDRFSAERPKGSFSTLEIQRTEQGDSAMYLCASSGETLQYFGPGTRLTVL.

The V call is TRBV29-1, the J call TRBJ1-3; TCRdb proposes TRBD1, but this gene call is untestable without DNA. The V gene's germline CDR1 is SQVTM and CDR2 ANQGSEA. The CDR3 extends over 15 amino acids. This CDR3 is CSALTRPNSGNTIYF.

The chain links TRBV5-1 to TRBJ1-5. Per the germline V gene, CDR1 is SGHRS and CDR2 is YFSETQ. There are 16 residues in the CDR3. The CDR3 spells CASSLAGLSSNQPQHF.

The genes are TRBV2 and TRBJ2-5; the TRBD2 assignment by TCRdb is unverifiable without DNA. The length of the CDR3 is 14 residues. Germline-derived CDR1 and CDR2 are SNHLY and FYNNEI. The CDR3 spells CASRGGRAEETQYF.

The V call is TRBV24-1, the J call TRBJ2-6. The germline V gene encodes CDR1 KGHDR and CDR2 SFDVKD. The CDR3 has 16 residues. The CDR3 is CATSDTIGSGANVLTF.

The rearrangement links TRBV20-1 to TRBJ1-1; TCRdb lists TRBD1, though no DNA is available to test this call. The CDR3 is 15 amino acids. The germline V gene has CDR1 DFQATT and CDR2 SNEGSKA (reference sequence). CDR3 protein: CSARSPGQLDTEAFF.

The chain recombines TRBV4-1 with TRBJ1-6; TCRdb returns TRBD1, unconfirmable since there is no DNA. Per the germline V gene, CDR1 is MGHRA and CDR2 is YSYEKL. CDR3 length: 16 amino acids. The CDR3 region is CASSQVFGQGWSPLHF.

The V call is TRBV6-5, the J call TRBJ1-1. The germline V gene encodes CDR1 MNHEY and CDR2 SVGAGI. The CDR3 is 16 amino acids. The CDR3 loop is CASSYSNKLLNTEAFF.

The V gene is TRBV30, the J gene TRBJ1-1; without DNA, the TCRdb call of TRBD1 cannot be checked. CDR1 and CDR2 (germline): GTSNPN, SVGIG (reference sequence). The CDR3 is made up of 15 amino acids. The CDR3 loop is CAWSGTGFMNTEAFF. Supplemented by reference TRBV30 and TRBJ1-1, the full variable domain reads SQTIHQWPATLVQPVGSPLSLECTVEGTSNPNLYWYRQAAGRGLQLLFYSVGIGQISSEVPQNLSASRPQDRQFILSSKKLLLSDSGFYLCAWSGTGFMNTEAFFGQGTRLTVV.